A selection of T cell receptor beta chains follows, all from one sample in a study of early T cells in non-severe SARS-CoV-2 infection. TCRdb used MiXCR to reprocess the 5' RACE reads, holding one entry per CDR3 protein. Seen here are 70,000 to 90,000 distinct CDR3 sequences, about 11% observed once, and the top ten hold 4% to 5%. Sequenced sample: whole blood. These receptors all come from an adult who was a healthcare worker with PCR-confirmed SARS-CoV-2 infection or an uninfected control (not recorded which). Each CDR3 is given without its conserved first and last residue. Fields, in order: CDR3 protein, J gene, D gene, CDR3 length, V gene. A D gene is named only where the DNA matches it firmly.

CDR3 protein: SARDRGTSGGYRSYEQY
J gene: TRBJ2-7
D gene: TRBD2
CDR3 length: 17
V gene: TRBV20-1

CDR3 protein: ASSRQPLGEAF
J gene: TRBJ1-1
D gene: NA
CDR3 length: 11
V gene: TRBV10-1

CDR3 protein: ASSQGGGRQPQH
J gene: TRBJ1-5
D gene: NA
CDR3 length: 12
V gene: TRBV3-1

CDR3 protein: ASNRRQGFLAGKRTDTQY
J gene: TRBJ2-3
D gene: TRBD2
CDR3 length: 18
V gene: TRBV5-1

CDR3 protein: ASSSSGATEAF
J gene: TRBJ1-1
D gene: NA
CDR3 length: 11
V gene: TRBV12-3/TRBV12-4

CDR3 protein: ASTGGTDTQY
J gene: TRBJ2-3
D gene: NA
CDR3 length: 10
V gene: TRBV6-2/TRBV6-3

CDR3 protein: ASTQTYEQY
J gene: TRBJ2-7
D gene: NA
CDR3 length: 9
V gene: TRBV11-2

CDR3 protein: ASSLVVRGGGTDTQY
J gene: TRBJ2-3
D gene: TRBD2
CDR3 length: 15
V gene: TRBV5-1

CDR3 protein: ASSEPGLADEQF
J gene: TRBJ2-1
D gene: TRBD2
CDR3 length: 12
V gene: TRBV6-1

CDR3 protein: ASTTGMANTEAF
J gene: TRBJ1-1
D gene: NA
CDR3 length: 12
V gene: TRBV27